These T cell receptor beta chains were read from a single sample in a study of regulatory T cells in long-lasting Graves disease. TCRdb re-analysed the multiplex PCR reads in MiXCR, keeping a single row per CDR3 protein. The sample comprises about 460,000 distinct CDR3 sequences, around a fifth of which are singletons, and around 12% rests with the top ten. The specimen comprised peripheral blood mononuclear cells (PBMCs), sampled when the disease was refractory, from a patient treated with antithyroid drugs. These receptors came from a female donor with Graves disease. The CDR3 runs from the conserved cysteine through the conserved F or W. Each record gives: V gene, D gene, J gene, CDR3 protein. The D gene is left open where the match is weak.

v_call: TRBV24-1; d_call: -; j_call: TRBJ2-5; cdr3_aa: CATFYRETNPVWETQYF
v_call: TRBV28; d_call: TRBD1; j_call: TRBJ1-1; cdr3_aa: CASSLEGGRNTEAFF
v_call: TRBV12-5; d_call: TRBD1; j_call: TRBJ1-1; cdr3_aa: CASAIGRDRRFYTEAFF
v_call: TRBV28; d_call: -; j_call: TRBJ2-2; cdr3_aa: CASSLVAGGLQNTGELFF
v_call: TRBV20-1; d_call: -; j_call: TRBJ1-3; cdr3_aa: CSALTPRNTIYF
v_call: TRBV19; d_call: -; j_call: TRBJ1-1; cdr3_aa: CASSPPSGRNTEAFF
v_call: TRBV29-1; d_call: -; j_call: TRBJ1-2; cdr3_aa: CSALGPSVGYGYTF
v_call: TRBV15; d_call: -; j_call: TRBJ1-2; cdr3_aa: CATSRDLAANYGYTF
v_call: TRBV28; d_call: -; j_call: TRBJ1-4; cdr3_aa: CASSLAGFATNEKLFF
v_call: TRBV4-2; d_call: TRBD1; j_call: TRBJ2-4; cdr3_aa: CASSTRTGGNIQYF
v_call: TRBV27; d_call: -; j_call: TRBJ1-2; cdr3_aa: CASSFVWGGGYGYTF
v_call: TRBV20-1; d_call: -; j_call: TRBJ2-7; cdr3_aa: CSAGERDTNSYEQYF
v_call: TRBV25-1; d_call: -; j_call: TRBJ2-2; cdr3_aa: CASSESWTANTGELFF
v_call: TRBV11-2; d_call: TRBD2; j_call: TRBJ2-1; cdr3_aa: CASSPGLAGMSRNEQFF
v_call: TRBV3-1; d_call: -; j_call: TRBJ1-4; cdr3_aa: CASSQGGLLNEKLFF
v_call: TRBV6-5; d_call: TRBD1; j_call: TRBJ1-5; cdr3_aa: CASSSRQGAVNQPQHF
v_call: TRBV20-1; d_call: -; j_call: TRBJ2-1; cdr3_aa: CSLAGISSYNEQFF